Presented here are 7 T cell receptor beta chains from one specimen sequenced in a study of blood T cell repertoires in COVID-19. Profiled with immunoSEQ multiplex PCR; TCRdb holds only in-frame clones, not every one. The table includes roughly 190,000 clones, around 80% detected once. The sequenced material came from peripheral blood. These receptors all stem from a man between 45 and 60 years old with active or convalescent COVID-19.

This clone showed up just a few times. The chain couples TRBV4-1 to TRBJ1-1; no definite D call. Trimming took off 1 base at V and 4 bases at J, with 7 bases between the two ends. The CDR3 is 13 amino acids. CDR1 and CDR2 from the germline V gene are MGHRA and YSYEKL. CDR3 protein: CASSQVLFTEAFF. CDR3 nucleotide sequence: TGCGCCAGCAGCCAAGTCCTATTCACTGAAGCTTTCTTT.

This rearrangement joins TRBV7-8 to TRBJ1-2; 8 positions match TRBD1. CDR1 is SGHVS, CDR2 FQNEAQ, per germline. Unmatched junction bases numbered 14, after V lost 6 bases and J lost 5 bases. The CDR3 contains 16 residues. The CDR3 region is CASSRGADRGIYGYTF. The DNA for the CDR3 is TGTGCCAGCAGTCGGGGGGCCGACAGGGGAATTTATGGCTACACCTTC.

The chain uses TRBV7-8 and TRBJ1-4; D is perhaps TRBD1 (5 bases). Per the germline V gene, CDR1 is SGHVS and CDR2 is FQNEAQ. Trimming took off 2 bases at V and 12 bases at J, with 16 bases between the two ends. This CDR3 comprises 14 residues. The CDR3 DNA follows: TGTGCCAGCAGCTTACGGGGGGTACTGGCGGAACTGTTTTTT. It is translated as CASSLRGVLAELFF.

This chain joins TRBV19 and TRBJ1-3; D gene ambiguous. CDR3 size: 12 residues. In germline, CDR1 is LNHDA, CDR2 SQIVND (reference sequence). V was clipped by 5 bases and J by 8 bases, with 10 bases between them. CDR3 in DNA: TGTGCCAGTAGTGCCACTTCGCACACCATATATTTT. Residues: CASSATSHTIYF. Complete variable domain (other parts from reference TRBV19 and TRBJ1-3): DGGITQSPKYLFRKEGQNVTLSCEQNLNHDAMYWYRQDPGQGLRLIYYSQIVNDFQKGDIAEGYSVSREKKESFPLTVTSAQKNPTAFYLCASSATSHTIYFGEGSWLTVV.

This clone was counted once. The gene calls are TRBV6-6 and TRBJ1-1; 9 nucleotides line up with TRBD1. Looked up from germline, CDR1 is MNHNY and CDR2 is SVGAGI (reference sequence). Trimming took 5 bases from V and 5 from J; bases not matched to a gene: 12. This CDR3 is 16 amino acids long. CDR3: CASSHPPGQGWTEAFF. The CDR3 DNA reads TGTGCCAGCAGTCACCCCCCGGGACAGGGTTGGACTGAAGCTTTCTTT.

The gene calls are TRBV10-3 and TRBJ1-5, with a possible D match to TRBD1 (6 bases). Germline values: CDR1 ENHRY, CDR2 SYGVKD. This CDR3 comprises 16 residues. V was pared by 6 bases and J by 7 bases, with 22 bases between. CDR3 sequence: CAIRDPKGHLGQPQHF. CDR3 bases: TGTGCCATCAGGGACCCAAAGGGACACCTAGGGCAGCCCCAGCATTTT.

V gene TRBV7-2 combines with J gene TRBJ2-3, with 8 bases lining up with TRBD2. CDR3 length equals 13 residues. The V segment lost 5 bases and the J segment 9 bases; nucleotides outside the gene matches: 7. Germline assignment: CDR1 SGHTA and CDR2 FQGNSA. The CDR3 is CASSVPTSGTQYF. The CDR3 DNA reads TGTGCCAGCAGCGTACCAACTAGCGGCACGCAGTATTTT.